This T cell receptor beta chain stems from a study of response to subunit inactivated influenza vaccine. Study-wide findings and caveats: The authors suggested that every seasonal influenza vaccination recruits few new T cells.

About this clonotype itself: Its specificity is unknown.

TCRdb re-called the RT-PCR reads with MiXCR, one entry per CDR3 protein. The sample has 650,000 to 800,000 distinct CDR3 sequences, about 15% seen once; the top ten hold less than 7%. Between the trimmed V and J ends, which lost 1 base and 4 bases, there was a span of 11 bases. This CDR3 has 14 residues. From germline, CDR1 is SGHDN and CDR2 FVKESK. The receptor was isolated from a man over 45 who received an inactivated influenza vaccine. This chain connects TRBV14 to TRBJ2-7; no clear D. Sequencing used PBMCs from blood, obtained 14 to 15 days before vaccination. CDR3 sequence reads: CASSQVLGKYEQYF. The CDR3 region has the DNA TGTGCCAGCAGCCAAGTCCTAGGGAAGTACGAGCAGTACTTC.